This section outlines one T cell receptor (beta chain) sequence together with its context. As yet, its antigen is unknown. A multiplex PCR was run with 60 Vbeta primers and 13 Jbeta primers. Only in-frame clones appear in the TCRdb table, and some are missing; sequencing was by immunoSEQ multiplex PCR. The table has approximately 100,000 clones, roughly 70% seen once; the top ten hold roughly 10%. This record comes from a study of cytomegalovirus exposure and HLA in healthy donors. Whole-study findings and limits: Later analysis revealed greater clonal expansion in HLA-associated TCR beta chains than in equally common others. Likely technical artifact: a cluster of highly shared sequence variants.

This CDR3 spans 18 amino acids. The germline V gene encodes CDR1 SGHRS and CDR2 YFSETQ. J lost 6 bases, V lost 4 bases, and 10 bases had no gene match. This chain uses TRBV5-1 with TRBJ2-2, with TRBD2 matching 15 bases. Sequences were obtained from PBMCs. This sequence originates from a man aged 45 to 65 in good health and CMV-seronegative. DNA of the CDR3: TGCGCCAGCAGCCCAACCGGGACTAGCGGGAGGTCCCCCGGGGAGCTGTTTTTT. Protein sequence: CASSPTGTSGRSPGELFF.